These T cell receptor beta chains were read from a single sample in a study of blood T cell repertoires in COVID-19. Sequencing used immunoSEQ multiplex PCR; TCRdb keeps in-frame clones, though not all of them. The data show approximately 150,000 clones, over 80% seen once. The specimen sequenced was PBMCs or T cells enriched from blood (not recorded which). All receptors derive from a man aged 70-80 years who had been exposed to COVID-19. CDR3s include the opening cysteine and the closing phenylalanine or tryptophan. Each record gives: J gene, V gene, CDR3 protein.

TRBJ2-7,TRBV7-2,CASSLEGLAAYEQYF
TRBJ2-5,TRBV19,CASSPLGLAGSKTQYF
TRBJ1-1,TRBV2,CASTGQGVTFITEAFF
TRBJ2-1,TRBV3-1/TRBV3-2,CASSPTSGASNEQFF
TRBJ2-5,TRBV5-1,CASSLGSNNPQETQYF
TRBJ1-6,TRBV5-5,CASRGGGRSSYNSPLHF
TRBJ2-6,TRBV4-3,CASSQDLGTGASGANVLTF
TRBJ1-1,TRBV4-3,CASSRTTGGLNTEAFF
TRBJ1-5,TRBV7-2,CASSRDRASQPQHF
TRBJ1-1,TRBV18,CASSPGQDTEAFF
TRBJ1-5,TRBV15,CATSNFTGFNQPQHF